The next 9 T cell receptor beta chains were all read from a single sample in a study of blood T cell repertoires in COVID-19. Method: immunoSEQ multiplex PCR; TCRdb's copy keeps in-frame clones and lacks some. The sample yields roughly 340,000 clones, 75% to 90% seen once. The sample consisted of peripheral blood. The receptor set was obtained from a woman between 50 and 59 years old with COVID-19, enrolled during active disease.

The J gene is TRBJ1-6, the V gene TRBV7-2; D remains ambiguous. Trimming stripped 2 bases from V and 0 bases from J, with 17 bases between. Germline loops: CDR1 SGHTA, CDR2 FQGNSA. The CDR3 loop spans 19 amino acids. The CDR3 region has the DNA TGTGCCAGCAGCTTAATCGCCACTACCGGGAGCTCCTATAATTCACCCCTCCACTTT. Protein product: CASSLIATTGSSYNSPLHF. The full variable domain, completed using reference TRBV7-2 and TRBJ1-6, is GAGVSQSPSNKVTEKGKDVELRCDPISGHTALYWYRQSLGQGLEFLIYFQGNSAPDKSGLPSDRFSAERTGGSVSTLTIQRTQQEDSAVYLCASSLIATTGSSYNSPLHFGNGTRLTVT.

The genes are TRBV3-1 (or the pseudogene TRBV3-2) and TRBJ1-5; possibly TRBD1 for D (6 bases). CDR3 size: 12 residues. Germline CDR1 LGHDT, CDR2 YNNKEL (reference sequence). With 3 bases removed from V and 7 bases from J, the gap between germline ends came to 7 bases. CDR3 in amino acids: CASSQGAQPQHF. The CDR3 bases are TGTGCCAGCAGCCAGGGGGCCCAGCCCCAGCATTTT.

This clone was seen a handful of times. The gene calls are TRBV12-3 or TRBV12-4 and TRBJ1-2, with 8 bases that match TRBD1. V was pared by 7 bases and J by 8 bases, with 9 bases of the junction left unmatched. The CDR3 extends over 13 amino acids. CDR3 residues: CASTLVQGAGYTF. DNA of the CDR3: TGTGCCAGCACCTTGGTTCAGGGGGCGGGCTACACCTTC.

This rearrangement joins TRBV6-5 to TRBJ1-1, with D perhaps matching TRBD1 (5 bases). Germline-derived CDR1 and CDR2 are MNHEY and SVGAGI. CDR3 size: 15 residues. Between the trimmed V and J ends, which lost 7 bases and 0 bases, there was a span of 15 bases. CDR3 DNA sequence: TGTGCCAGCAAGGGAGGGGCCTACATGAACACTGAAGCTTTCTTT. This encodes CASKGGAYMNTEAFF.

The V call is TRBV7-2, the J call TRBJ2-3, with TRBD2 matching over 13 bases. Germline CDR1 and CDR2: SGHTA and FQGNSA. This CDR3 has 14 amino acids. V lost 7 bases, J lost 6 bases, and 4 bases stayed unmatched. CDR3 region: CASKTSGGKDTQYF. CDR3 nucleotides: TGTGCCAGCAAGACTAGCGGGGGGAAGGATACGCAGTATTTT.

This clone was seen at least ten times. The chain carries TRBV11-2 and TRBJ1-3; D remains ambiguous. Germline assignment: CDR1 SGHAT and CDR2 FQNNGV. CDR3 size: 13 residues. The V end lost 1 base, the J end lost 9 bases, and 10 bases lay between the germline ends. The CDR3 nucleotides are TGTGCCAGCAGCTTAGCGTCCCCGAGCACCATATATTTT. Protein product: CASSLASPSTIYF. Based on the CDR3 plus reference TRBV11-2 and TRBJ1-3, the full variable domain is EAGVAQSPRYKIIEKRQSVAFWCNPISGHATLYWYQQILGQGPKLLIQFQNNGVVDDSQLPKDRFSAERLKGVDSTLKIQPAKLEDSAVYLCASSLASPSTIYFGEGSWLTVV.

This clone came up once. V and J are TRBV6-2 or TRBV6-3 and TRBJ1-1; maybe TRBD1 (5 bases). The CDR3 spans 14 residues. The germline V and J ends were trimmed by 2 bases and 0 bases, with 7 bases remaining between them. In germline, CDR1 is MNHEY, CDR2 SVGEGT. This CDR3 is CASSYATVNTEAFF. The DNA of the CDR3 is TGTGCCAGCAGTTACGCGACAGTGAACACTGAAGCTTTCTTT.

The chain recombines TRBV24-1 with TRBJ2-2, with 9 bases identical to TRBD1. The V and J ends lost 6 bases and 4 bases, in that order; junction bases with no gene match: 8. This CDR3 has 16 residues. Germline CDR1 KGHDR, CDR2 SFDVKD. The CDR3 here is CATSPDRGKTTGELFF. The CDR3, as DNA: TGTGCCACCAGTCCGGACAGGGGAAAGACCACCGGGGAGCTGTTTTTT.

The chain combines TRBV4-2 with TRBJ1-1; D perhaps matches TRBD1 (5 bases). The CDR3 is 13 amino acids. Germline lookup yields CDR1 LGHNA and CDR2 YNFKEQ. V lost 0 bases and J 10 bases, leaving 12 bases between the germline ends. The chain's CDR3 is CASSQDAGGLAFF. The CDR3 bases are TGTGCCAGCAGCCAAGACGCGGGGGGACTAGCTTTCTTT.